This paragraph reports one T cell receptor (beta chain). Its antigen is unknown. This sample also contains other DNA sequences that code for the same CDR3. The data belong to a study of cytomegalovirus exposure and HLA in healthy donors. Study-wide findings and caveats: A prior analysis recorded that most TCR beta V segments were productive about 87% or about 30% of the time.

Germline lookup yields CDR1 SQVTM and CDR2 ANQGSEA. After removal of 5 bases from V and 3 bases from J, the junction contained 3 bases not matched to a gene. The CDR3 contains 12 residues. Both 60 Vbeta primers and 13 Jbeta primers went into the PCR. Here immunoSEQ multiplex PCR was the method, and the copy in TCRdb shows in-frame clones only, minus some. This sample has 35,000 to 50,000 clones, with 51% found just once. This chain uses TRBV29-1 with TRBJ2-5; 7 bases are a match to TRBD2. This TCR was recovered from a man in his 60s in good health and CMV-seronegative. Material for sequencing was PBMCs. The CDR3 bases are TGCAGCGTTCTTGGGGGGGAAGAGACCCAGTACTTC. This codes for CSVLGGEETQYF. Full variable domain (remainder filled in from reference TRBV29-1 and TRBJ2-5): SAVISQKPSRDICQRGTSLTIQCQVDSQVTMMFWYRQQPGQSLTLIATANQGSEATYESGFVIDKFPISRPNLTFSTLTVSNMSPEDSSIYLCSVLGGEETQYFGPGTRLLVL.